This record looks at one TCR beta chain sequence and its context. Its target is not known. Looked up from germline, CDR1 is DFQATT and CDR2 is SNEGSKA (reference sequence). CDR3 length: 15 amino acids. Trimming stripped 0 bases from V and 0 bases from J, with 9 bases between. This sample was included in a study of T cell repertoires in cytomegalovirus infection. Study context: The public TCR beta signatures pointed to both CMV infection and matching HLA type.

Each CDR3 protein gets one entry after TCRdb re-called the reads with MiXCR. This table has about 490,000 distinct CDR3 sequences, about 25% appearing once. Findings and limits, study-wide: HLA-C-restricted, CMV-specific TCR beta clonotypes were dominant ex vivo. Cumulative frequency of public TCR beta families picked out carriers of CMV plus the relevant HLA.

This chain connects TRBV20-1 to TRBJ1-3; the D is unclear. Material: PBMCs. The receptor was derived from a human donor in good health (CMV status not recorded). Some clones in this sample may be carry-over from other donors' samples. As DNA, the CDR3 is TGCAGTGCTAGAGATGCGGCCCTCTCTGGAAACACCATATATTTT. This sequence encodes CSARDAALSGNTIYF.